This TCR beta chain was sequenced for a study of Ad26.COV2.S vaccination and SARS-CoV-2 variants. Study-level background: Donor joined the COV1001 Ad26.COV2.S trial arm.

Sequencing used immunoSEQ multiplex PCR; TCRdb keeps in-frame clones, though not all of them. The repertoire holds around 300,000 clones, with around nine tenths as singletons. Sample treatment: approximately 18 received Ad26.COV2.S at low or high dose, single or two shots; roughly five received placebo; per-sample allocation not given. After the first vaccine or placebo injection, samples were drawn on day 63. CDR1 is LGHDT, CDR2 YNNKEL, per germline (reference sequence). V gave up 4 bases and J gave up 4 bases; unmatched junction bases: 12. The CDR3 spans 17 residues. Study results and limitations: In TCR breadth and depth analyses, total T cell responses may have been underestimated. It was vaccine recipients, not placebo recipients, who had the higher spike-specific TCR breadth.

Concerning this clone itself: Its antigen is unidentified.

The input for sequencing was peripheral blood, taken in a trial of Ad26.COV2.S vaccine versus placebo. The V and J genes are TRBV3-1 (or the pseudogene TRBV3-2) and TRBJ2-2; TRBD1 matches at 7 bases. The receptor's source is a person between 18 and 60 years old who received the Ad26.COV2.S COVID-19 vaccine or a placebo. The CDR3 is CASSPTTGQVGTGELFF. The CDR3 DNA reads TGTGCCAGCAGCCCTACGACAGGGCAGGTTGGCACCGGGGAGCTGTTTTTT.